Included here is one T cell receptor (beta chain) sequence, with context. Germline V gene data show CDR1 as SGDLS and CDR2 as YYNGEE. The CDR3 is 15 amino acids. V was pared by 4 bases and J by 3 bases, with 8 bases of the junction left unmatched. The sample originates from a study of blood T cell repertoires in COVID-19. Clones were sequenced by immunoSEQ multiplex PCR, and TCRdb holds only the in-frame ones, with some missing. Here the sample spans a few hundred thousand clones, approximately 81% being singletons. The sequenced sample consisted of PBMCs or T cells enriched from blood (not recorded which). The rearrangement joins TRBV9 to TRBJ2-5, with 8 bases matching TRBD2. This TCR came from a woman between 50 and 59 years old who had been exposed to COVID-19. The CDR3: CASSPTGRGEETQYF. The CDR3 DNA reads TGTGCCAGCAGCCCAACCGGGCGGGGGGAAGAGACCCAGTACTTC.